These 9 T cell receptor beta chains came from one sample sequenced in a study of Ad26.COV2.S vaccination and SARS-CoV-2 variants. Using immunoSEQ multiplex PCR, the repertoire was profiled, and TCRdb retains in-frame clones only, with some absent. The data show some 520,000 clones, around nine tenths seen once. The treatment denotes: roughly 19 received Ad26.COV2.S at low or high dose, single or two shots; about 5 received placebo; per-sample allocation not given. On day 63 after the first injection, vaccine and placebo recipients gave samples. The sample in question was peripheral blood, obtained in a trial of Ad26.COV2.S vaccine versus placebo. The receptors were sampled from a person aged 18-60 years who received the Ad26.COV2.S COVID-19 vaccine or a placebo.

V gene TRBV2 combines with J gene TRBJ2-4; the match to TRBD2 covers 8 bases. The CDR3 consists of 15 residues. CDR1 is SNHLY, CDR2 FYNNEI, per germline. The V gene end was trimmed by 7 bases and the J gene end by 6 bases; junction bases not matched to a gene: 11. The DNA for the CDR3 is TGTGCCAGCAATAACGGGAGGGCCTTTACAAACATTCAGTACTTC. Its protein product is CASNNGRAFTNIQYF.

The CDR3 region has the DNA TGTGCCAGCAGTTCCCACGGCCCGGGAGGGTACAATGAGCAGTTCTTC. Translated: CASSSHGPGGYNEQFF. The rearrangement uses TRBV28 and TRBJ2-1, with 8 bases fitting TRBD2. The CDR3 has 16 residues. Germline CDR1 is MDHEN and CDR2 is SYDVKM. V was pared by 4 bases and J by 4 bases, with 9 bases of the junction left unmatched.

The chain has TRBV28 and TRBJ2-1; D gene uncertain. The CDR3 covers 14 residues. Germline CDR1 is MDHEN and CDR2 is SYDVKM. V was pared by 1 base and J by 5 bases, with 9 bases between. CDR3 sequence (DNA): TGTGCCAGCAGTTTATCCCCGCCGCACAATGAGCAGTTCTTC. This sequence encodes CASSLSPPHNEQFF.

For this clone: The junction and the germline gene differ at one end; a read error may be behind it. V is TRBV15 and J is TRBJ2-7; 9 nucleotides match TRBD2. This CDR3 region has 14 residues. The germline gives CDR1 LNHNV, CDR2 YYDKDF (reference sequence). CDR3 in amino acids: CATSRDFGPGLAGF. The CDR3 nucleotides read TGTGCCACCAGCAGAGATTTTGGGCCGGGACTAGCAGGCTTC.

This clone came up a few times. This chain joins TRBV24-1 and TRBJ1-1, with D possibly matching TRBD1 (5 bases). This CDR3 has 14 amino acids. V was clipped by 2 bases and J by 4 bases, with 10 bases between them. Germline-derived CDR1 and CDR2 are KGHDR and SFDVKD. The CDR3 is CATSDSGYSTEAFF. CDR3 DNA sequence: TGTGCCACCAGTGATTCAGGGTATAGCACTGAAGCTTTCTTT.

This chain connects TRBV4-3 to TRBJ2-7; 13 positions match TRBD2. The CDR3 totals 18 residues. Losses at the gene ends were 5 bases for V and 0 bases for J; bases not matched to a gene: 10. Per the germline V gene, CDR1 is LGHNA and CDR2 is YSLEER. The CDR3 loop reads CASSARTSGSPSSYEQYF. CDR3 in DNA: TGCGCCAGCAGCGCCCGGACTAGCGGGAGTCCCAGCTCCTACGAGCAGTACTTC.

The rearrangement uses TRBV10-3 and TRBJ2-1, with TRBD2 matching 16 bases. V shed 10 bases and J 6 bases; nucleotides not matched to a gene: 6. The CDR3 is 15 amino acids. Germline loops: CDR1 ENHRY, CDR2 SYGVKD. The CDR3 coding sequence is TGTGCCACCATGGGACTAGCGGGAGGGGGCAATGAGCAGTTCTTC. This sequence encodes CATMGLAGGGNEQFF.

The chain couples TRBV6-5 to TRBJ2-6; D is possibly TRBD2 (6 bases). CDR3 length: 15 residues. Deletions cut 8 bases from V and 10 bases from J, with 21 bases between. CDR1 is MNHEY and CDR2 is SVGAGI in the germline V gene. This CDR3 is CASSEEGLPSNVLTF. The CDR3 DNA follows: TGTGCCAGCTCTGAGGAGGGGTTGCCGTCAAACGTCCTGACTTTC.

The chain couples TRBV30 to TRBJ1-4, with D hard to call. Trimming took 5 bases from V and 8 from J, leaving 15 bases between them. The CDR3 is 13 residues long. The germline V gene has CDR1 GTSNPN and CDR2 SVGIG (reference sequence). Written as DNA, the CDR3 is TGTGCCTGGGGGCAAGAAGGGAGCGAAAAACTGTTTTTT. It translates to CAWGQEGSEKLFF.